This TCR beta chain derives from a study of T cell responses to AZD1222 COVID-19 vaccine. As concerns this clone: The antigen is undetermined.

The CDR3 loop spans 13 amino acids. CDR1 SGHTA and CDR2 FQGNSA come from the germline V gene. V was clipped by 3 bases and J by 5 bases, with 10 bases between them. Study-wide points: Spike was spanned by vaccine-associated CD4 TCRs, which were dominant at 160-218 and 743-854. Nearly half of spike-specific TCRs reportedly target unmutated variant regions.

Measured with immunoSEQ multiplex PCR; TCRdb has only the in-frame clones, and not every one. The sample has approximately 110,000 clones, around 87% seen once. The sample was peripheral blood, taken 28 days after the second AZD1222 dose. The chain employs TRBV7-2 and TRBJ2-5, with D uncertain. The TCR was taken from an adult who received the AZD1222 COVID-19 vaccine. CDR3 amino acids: CASSFGHRETQYF. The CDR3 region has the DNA TGTGCCAGCAGCTTTGGGCACCGGGAGACCCAGTACTTC.